The clone carrying this T cell receptor beta chain was recorded a few times. TCRdb passed the 5' RACE reads through MiXCR, listing each CDR3 protein once. Seen here are a few hundred thousand distinct CDR3 sequences, more than 20% observed once, and the top ten hold about 4%. The data were obtained in a study of CD8 T cells in ankylosing spondylitis. Germline V CDR1 and CDR2: SEHNR, FQNEAQ (reference sequence). CDR3 length: 15 amino acids. Trimming removed 2 bases from V and 5 bases from J; junction bases left unmatched: 6. The sequenced sample consisted of blood, either unsorted or a sorted T cell fraction (not recorded which). The TCR sequence derives from a female donor with ankylosing spondylitis or in good health (not recorded which). The chain links TRBV7-9 to TRBJ2-5; 9 bases map to TRBD1. The CDR3 is CASSLRTGASETQYF. In DNA form, the CDR3 reads TGTGCCAGCAGCTTACGGACAGGGGCCTCGGAGACCCAGTACTTC.